Below are 10 T cell receptor beta chains sequenced from a single sample in a study of shared clonotypes between healthy human individuals. Sequencing used immunoSEQ multiplex PCR; TCRdb keeps in-frame clones, though not all of them. Among millions of clones listed, 85% to 95% were seen once. The sequencing input was naive CD4+ T cells from PBMCs. The subset denotes: CD45RA+ positively selected. The receptor source for this set is a man between 18 and 29 years old in good health. Some clones in this sample may be carry-over from other donors' samples.

A single count supports this clone. This same CDR3 is encoded by further DNA sequences in the sample. V gene TRBV2 combines with J gene TRBJ1-5; D is ambiguous. CDR1 and CDR2 (germline): SNHLY, FYNNEI. V lost 7 bases, J lost 0 bases, and 4 bases lay in between. The CDR3 covers 12 residues. The CDR3 reads CASKGSNQPQHF. In DNA, the CDR3 is TGTGCCAGCAAGGGTAGCAATCAGCCCCAGCATTTT.

V and J are TRBV29-1 and TRBJ1-1; 7 positions match TRBD1. The CDR3 length is 14 residues. From germline, CDR1 is SQVTM and CDR2 ANQGSEA. Losses at the gene ends were 4 bases for V and 5 bases for J; bases not matched to a gene: 10. CDR3 sequence reads: CSVARQGVQTEAFF. The CDR3 DNA reads TGCAGCGTTGCCAGACAGGGAGTTCAGACTGAAGCTTTCTTT.

The rearrangement joins TRBV4-3 to TRBJ2-2, with 7 bases aligning to TRBD2. This CDR3 contains 15 residues. The V gene end was trimmed by 4 bases and the J gene end by 2 bases; junction bases not matched to a gene: 4. Germline V CDR1 and CDR2: LGHNA, YSLEER. CDR3 DNA: TGCGCCAGCAGCCGGGACTACTCCAACACCGGGGAGCTGTTTTTT. Protein product: CASSRDYSNTGELFF.

The gene calls are TRBV5-1 and TRBJ2-7; D may match TRBD1 or TRBD2 (5 bases each). This CDR3 comprises 13 residues. Germline lookup yields CDR1 SGHRS and CDR2 YFSETQ. Trimming stripped 2 bases from V and 7 bases from J, with 13 bases between. The CDR3 sequence is CASSLGTDLEQYF. The CDR3 nucleotides are TGCGCCAGCAGCTTAGGGACGGACCTGGAGCAGTACTTC.

The chain employs TRBV6-5 and TRBJ1-5; tentatively, D is TRBD1 (6 bases). V lost 10 bases, J lost 5 bases, and 18 bases lay in between. Germline V CDR1 and CDR2: MNHEY, SVGAGI. The CDR3 is 14 residues long. CDR3 DNA sequence: TGTGCCACTAGGCATAACAGGGACGATCAGCCCCAGCATTTT. This translates into CATRHNRDDQPQHF.

The CDR3: CASMAGAADYEQYF. The CDR3 DNA sequence: TGTGCCTCGATGGCTGGGGCGGCCGATTACGAGCAGTACTTC. The chain uses TRBV10-3 and TRBJ2-7, with D perhaps matching TRBD1 (5 bases). CDR1 and CDR2 from the germline V gene are ENHRY and SYGVKD. V was shortened by 11 bases and J by 4 bases, with 21 bases between the two germline ends. The CDR3 spans 14 residues.

The chain combines TRBV7-9 with TRBJ2-2, with 7 bases fitting TRBD1. V shed 3 bases, J shed 6 bases, and the junction held 4 bases outside the gene matches. The CDR3 runs 14 residues. Germline V CDR1 and CDR2: SEHNR, FQNEAQ (reference sequence). The CDR3 loop is CASSLGQWPGELFF. DNA for the CDR3: TGTGCCAGCAGCTTGGGACAGTGGCCCGGGGAGCTGTTTTTT.

The rearrangement links TRBV7-3 to TRBJ2-7; 8 nucleotides line up with TRBD2. CDR1 and CDR2 from the germline V gene are SGHTA and FQGTGA. The CDR3 runs 15 residues. V gave up 5 bases and J gave up 5 bases; unmatched junction bases: 11. CDR3 bases: TGTGCCAGCAGCCCCCTCGGGGGGGCTATCGACGAGCAGTACTTC. Translating it yields CASSPLGGAIDEQYF.

The rearrangement links TRBV7-2 to TRBJ2-3; D is ambiguous. V was clipped by 5 bases and J by 3 bases, with 9 bases between them. The CDR3 extends over 13 amino acids. CDR1 SGHTA and CDR2 FQGNSA come from the germline V gene. The CDR3 DNA reads as TGTGCCAGCAGCCCCACCGGGACAGATACGCAGTATTTT. As protein: CASSPTGTDTQYF.

The chain has TRBV10-3 and TRBJ2-1; 10 bases are shared with TRBD2. This CDR3 is built from 19 residues. The V segment lost 4 bases and the J segment 0 bases; nucleotides outside the gene matches: 12. Germline V lookup: CDR1 ENHRY, CDR2 SYGVKD. The CDR3 protein is CAISGPAGGVTSSYNEQFF. The CDR3 region has the DNA TGTGCCATCAGTGGGCCAGCGGGAGGGGTTACGAGCTCCTACAATGAGCAGTTCTTC.